The TCR beta chain under discussion was sequenced for a study of T-cell reconstitution after alpha-beta-depleted transplantation in children. This clonotype was counted at least ten times. The antigen remains unidentified. Study results and limitations: It was reported that alpha-beta T cells came from several hundred expanded graft clones (about two months after transplant). One year after transplant, T-cell counts and diversity came mostly from newly produced T cells. Surviving recipient T cells and thymic progenitors underlay high day-60 TCRbeta diversity in some patients.

This sample's TCRbeta library carried unique molecular identifier barcodes. Each CDR3 protein gets one entry after TCRdb re-called the PCR reads with MiXCR. Of nearly 200,000 distinct CDR3 sequences listed, 6.3% were seen once; the top ten hold roughly 4.7%. The specimen comprised PBMCs, sampled before TCRalphabeta/CD19-depleted stem cell transplant. This clonotype was obtained from a girl under three years old with combined immunodeficiency, due to receive a stem cell transplant.

The CDR3, as DNA: TGTGCCAGCAGCTTGGTGGGGACAGGGAAAGAGACCCAGTACTTC. Translated: CASSLVGTGKETQYF. This chain connects TRBV5-6 to TRBJ2-5; the match to TRBD1 covers 9 bases. CDR3 length equals 15 residues. J lost 3 bases, V lost 0 bases, and 3 bases had no gene match. CDR1 is SGHDT, CDR2 YYEEEE, per germline.